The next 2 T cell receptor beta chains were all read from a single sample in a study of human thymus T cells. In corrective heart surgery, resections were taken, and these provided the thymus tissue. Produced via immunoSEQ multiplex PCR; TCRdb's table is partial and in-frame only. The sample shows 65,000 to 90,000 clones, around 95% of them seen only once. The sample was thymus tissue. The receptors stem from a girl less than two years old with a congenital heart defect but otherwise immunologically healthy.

The CDR3 reads CASSPRTGGNYGYTF. DNA for the CDR3: TGTGCCAGCAGCCCGCGGACAGGGGGCAACTATGGCTACACCTTC. V usage is TRBV9 and J usage is TRBJ1-2, with 11 bases fitting TRBD1. In germline, CDR1 is SGDLS, CDR2 YYNGEE. The junction had 4 bases not matched to a gene; V was cut back by 4 bases and J by 2 bases. The CDR3 runs to 15 residues. The full variable domain, in which reference TRBV9 and TRBJ1-2 provide the parts outside the CDR3, is DSGVTQTPKHLITATGQRVTLRCSPRSGDLSVYWYQQSLDQGLQFLIQYYNGEERAKGNILERFSAQQFPDLHSELNLSSLELGDSALYFCASSPRTGGNYGYTFGSGTRLTVV.

CDR3 nucleotides: TGCGCCAGCAGCTTGGGGTCAAAAGGGTCTGGGAATGAGCAGTTCTTC. It is translated as CASSLGSKGSGNEQFF. The chain carries TRBV5-1 and TRBJ2-1; D gene ambiguous. Per the germline V gene, CDR1 is SGHRS and CDR2 is YFSETQ. V was shortened by 0 bases and J by 7 bases, with 17 bases between the two germline ends. The CDR3 consists of 16 residues.